One sample yielded the 7 T cell receptor beta chains listed below, sequenced in a study of cytotoxic CD8 clonotypes in ibrutinib-treated CLL. Sequencing used immunoSEQ multiplex PCR; TCRdb keeps in-frame clones, though not all of them. The table shows about 300,000 clones, with roughly 67% occurring only once. Sequences were derived from PBMCs, sampled after 36 months of ibrutinib treatment. All receptors derive from a human donor with chronic lymphocytic leukemia.

The chain has TRBV6-5 and TRBJ1-5; D is ambiguous. V gave up 8 bases and J gave up 1 base, with 9 bases separating them. The CDR3 sequence is 13 residues long. The germline gives CDR1 MNHEY, CDR2 SVGAGI. In DNA, the CDR3 is TGTGCCAGCCGGGGTCGGAGCAATCAGCCCCAGCATTTT. As protein: CASRGRSNQPQHF.

The chain is built from TRBV28 and TRBJ2-5; a possible D gene is TRBD2 (5 bases). The ends were cut back, 5 bases at V and 1 base at J, with 11 bases in the middle. Germline-derived CDR1 and CDR2 are MDHEN and SYDVKM. This CDR3 contains 14 residues. The CDR3 sequence is CASSPVRVQETQYF. CDR3 nucleotide sequence: TGTGCCAGCAGTCCCGTGCGGGTCCAAGAGACCCAGTACTTC.

This clone has a handful of counts. The V call is TRBV14, the J call TRBJ2-2, with no clear D. The V gene lost 5 bases and the J gene lost 1 base, with 17 bases spanning the gap. CDR1 is SGHDN and CDR2 is FVKESK in the germline V gene. This CDR3 spans 17 amino acids. The CDR3 spells CASSTRPRRGNTGELFF. The CDR3 DNA is TGTGCCAGCAGCACCCGTCCTCGCAGAGGGAACACCGGGGAGCTGTTTTTT.

This clone was seen only a few times. The gene calls are TRBV9 and TRBJ2-7; TRBD1 might be the D (6 bases). Germline lookup yields CDR1 SGDLS and CDR2 YYNGEE. Between the trimmed V and J ends, which lost 4 bases and 0 bases, there was a span of 11 bases. This CDR3 has 14 amino acids. Here the CDR3 DNA reads TGTGCCAGCAGCCCACGGGACACCTCCTACGAGCAGTACTTC. Its translation is CASSPRDTSYEQYF.

This clone came up a few times. This chain links TRBV5-1 with TRBJ2-7; TRBD2 matches at 12 bases. The CDR3 is 16 residues long. Looked up from germline, CDR1 is SGHRS and CDR2 is YFSETQ. V lost 3 bases to trimming and J lost 0 bases; unmatched junction nucleotides: 4. The CDR3, as DNA: TGCGCCAGCAGCTCCCGACTAGCGGGAGCCTCCTACGAGCAGTACTTC. Its translation is CASSSRLAGASYEQYF.

The chain is built from TRBV2 and TRBJ2-5; 7 bases map to TRBD2. V trimming: 0 bases; J trimming: 7 bases; junction bases outside the gene matches: 11. This CDR3 region has 16 residues. The germline V gene encodes CDR1 SNHLY and CDR2 FYNNEI. The CDR3 reads CASSEAGGEHRRTQYF. The CDR3 coding sequence is TGTGCCAGCAGTGAAGCTGGGGGGGAACACCGTAGGACCCAGTACTTC.

This clone was picked up a small number of times. The CDR3 region has the DNA TGTGCCTGGAGTGTCGGACAGTTGGGGAATCAGCCCCAGCATTTT. This encodes CAWSVGQLGNQPQHF. The chain uses TRBV30 and TRBJ1-5, with D maybe TRBD1 (6 bases). The CDR3 totals 15 residues. V was trimmed by 0 bases and J by 4 bases, leaving 13 bases between them. Germline CDR1 is GTSNPN and CDR2 is SVGIG (reference sequence).